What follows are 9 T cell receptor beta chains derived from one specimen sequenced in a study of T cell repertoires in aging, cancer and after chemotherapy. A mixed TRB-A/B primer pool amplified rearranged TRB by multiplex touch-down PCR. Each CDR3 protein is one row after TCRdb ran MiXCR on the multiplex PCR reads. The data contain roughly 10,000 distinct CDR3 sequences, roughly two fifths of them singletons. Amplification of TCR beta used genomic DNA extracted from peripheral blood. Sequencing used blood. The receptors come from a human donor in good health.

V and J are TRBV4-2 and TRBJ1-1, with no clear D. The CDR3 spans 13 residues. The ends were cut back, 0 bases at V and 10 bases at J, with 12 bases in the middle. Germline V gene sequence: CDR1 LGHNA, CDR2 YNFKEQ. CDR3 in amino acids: CASSQERFNRAFF. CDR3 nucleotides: TGTGCCAGCAGCCAAGAACGGTTCAATCGAGCTTTCTTT.

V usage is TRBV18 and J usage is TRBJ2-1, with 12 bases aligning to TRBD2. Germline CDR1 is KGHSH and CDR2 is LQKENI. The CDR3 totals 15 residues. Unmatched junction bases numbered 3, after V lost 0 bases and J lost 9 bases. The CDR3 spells CASSPPTSGSSEQFF. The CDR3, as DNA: TGTGCCAGCTCACCACCGACTAGCGGGAGCAGTGAGCAGTTCTTC.

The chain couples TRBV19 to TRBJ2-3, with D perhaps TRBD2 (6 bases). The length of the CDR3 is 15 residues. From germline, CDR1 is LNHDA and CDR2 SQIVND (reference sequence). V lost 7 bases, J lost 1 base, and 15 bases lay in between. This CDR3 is CASKVGGGRTDTQYF. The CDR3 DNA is TGTGCCAGTAAGGTCGGGGGAGGACGCACAGATACGCAGTATTTT.

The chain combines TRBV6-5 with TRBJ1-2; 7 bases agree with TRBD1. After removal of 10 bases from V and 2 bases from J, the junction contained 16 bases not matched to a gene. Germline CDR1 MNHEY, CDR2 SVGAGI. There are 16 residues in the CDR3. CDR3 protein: CAIRRGTASGNYGYTF. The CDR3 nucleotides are TGTGCCATCCGAAGGGGGACAGCTTCGGGCAACTATGGCTACACCTTC.

The CDR3 reads CASSNIPMNTEAFF. DNA for the CDR3: TGTGCCAGCTCGAACATCCCTATGAACACTGAAGCTTTCTTT. The chain is built from TRBV18 and TRBJ1-1; no clear D gene. The CDR3 extends over 14 amino acids. Germline values: CDR1 KGHSH, CDR2 LQKENI. Trimming took 6 bases from V and 0 from J, leaving 11 bases between them.

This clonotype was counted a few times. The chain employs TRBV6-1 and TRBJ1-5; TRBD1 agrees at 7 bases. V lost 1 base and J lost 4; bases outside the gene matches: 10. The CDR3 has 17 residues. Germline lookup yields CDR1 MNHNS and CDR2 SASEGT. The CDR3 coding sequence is TGTGCCAGCAGTGAAGGTTTGGCAGGGGGTATAAATCAGCCCCAGCATTTT. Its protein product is CASSEGLAGGINQPQHF.

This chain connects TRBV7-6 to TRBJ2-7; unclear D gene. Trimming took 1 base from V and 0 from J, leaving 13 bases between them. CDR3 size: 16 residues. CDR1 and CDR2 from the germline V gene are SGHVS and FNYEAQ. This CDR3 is CASSLEALPSSYEQYF. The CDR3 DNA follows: TGTGCCAGCAGCTTAGAGGCGCTCCCAAGCTCCTACGAGCAGTACTTC.

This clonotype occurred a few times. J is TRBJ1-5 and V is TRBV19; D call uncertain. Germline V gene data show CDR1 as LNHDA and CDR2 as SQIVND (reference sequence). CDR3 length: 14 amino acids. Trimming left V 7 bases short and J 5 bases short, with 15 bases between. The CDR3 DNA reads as TGTGCCAGTAAATATGGTAATAATTATCAGCCCCAGCATTTT. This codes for CASKYGNNYQPQHF.

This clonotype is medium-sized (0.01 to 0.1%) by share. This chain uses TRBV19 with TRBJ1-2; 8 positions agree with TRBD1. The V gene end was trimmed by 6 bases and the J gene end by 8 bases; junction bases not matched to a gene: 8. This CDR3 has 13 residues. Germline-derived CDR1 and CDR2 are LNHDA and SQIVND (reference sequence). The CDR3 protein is CASSLRDRSGYTF. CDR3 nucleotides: TGTGCCAGTAGCCTTCGGGACAGGAGCGGCTACACCTTC.